This T cell receptor (beta chain) is from a study of cytomegalovirus exposure and HLA in healthy donors (dated by TCRdb to the late 2010s). Some background on the complete study: According to an earlier analysis of around 600 of the donors, 200 million or so T cells yielded over 100 million unique TCR beta sequences and about 300 Gb of sequence data. An early release covering roughly 640 HLA-typed donors comprised approximately 290 gigabases of sequencing data and tens of millions of unique TCR sequences. Of the roughly 390 genotyped donors, approximately 83% fell in the genetic ancestry cluster associated with self-reported Caucasian donors. The study aimed to test whether cataloging public T cell receptors could reveal signatures of past pathogen exposure. The study used immunosequencing to profile the T cell repertoires of approximately 690 subjects and linked those repertoires to cytomegalovirus serostatus. Along with the roughly 670-subject first cohort, a separate validation cohort of over a hundred different subjects was used. The study combined high-throughput TCR immunosequencing, statistical association of individual TCRs with disease status, and machine learning to predict cytomegalovirus infection status. In a later analysis, previously published TCR beta repertoires from more than 500 donors were re-analyzed and high-resolution HLA genotyping was added so that TCR occurrence patterns could be studied. Rather than using new phenotypic data, the later analysis identified candidate immune exposures from TCR beta sequences and from how often those sequences occurred across donors. An earlier analysis of several hundred of the donors applied high-throughput TCR beta sequencing to assess whether each TCR beta V gene segment acted as functional or pseudogenic. Donor age, sex, ethnicity and CMV serostatus were compiled alongside the repertoire data. A later genetic analysis took genome-wide SNP genotypes for about 65% of the 666 donors and used that subset as a discovery cohort. Every discovery cohort repertoire had been produced on one sequencing platform. HLA typing covered class I and class II loci at four-digit resolution. The number of typed donors differed by locus: roughly 629-640 for A, B, C, DRB1 and DQB1; approximately 530 for DQA1; around 580 for DPA1; and about 450 for DPB1. Roughly 5 DR-DQ haplotypes were handled as single units for association and clustering, since linkage in the cohort was strong. On average, 235,054 unique TCR beta nucleotide sequences were sequenced per donor among 398 genotyped donors of the cohort, with roughly a sixth of those sequences being non-productive. Overall results and qualifications from the work: A further reported finding was that TCR beta sequences accurately predicted the HLA-A and HLA-B alleles for most subjects in the first cohort. When HLA alleles, especially DR and DQ, strongly co-occurred, TCR associations were difficult to assign to individual alleles. In a later analysis, the rate of TCR association differed among HLA loci, with DRB1 alleles having the most associated TCRs and HLA-C alleles having the fewest. Some IMGT-functional V segments, including TRBV6-2 and TRBV6-3, could not be distinguished by the 87-base-pair reads and were therefore excluded. The only immune exposure information available for the cohort was CMV serostatus. In a later analysis, HLA-associated TCR beta chains were found to be more clonally expanded and to have lower generation probabilities than equally common non-associated chains. Specific HLA alleles were associated with roughly 16,000 TCR beta sequences at a false discovery rate of 0.05 in a later analysis. In vitro tests confirmed that a few of the cytomegalovirus-associated TCR beta chains recognize cytomegalovirus antigens. Compared with the approximately 670-donor mean, donors in an Asian-associated ancestry cluster had fewer N-insertions in productive TCRs, according to a later genetic analysis. Across donors, most TCR sequences were observed very rarely, whereas some public TCRs were present in many individuals. In the study, around 160 TCR beta chains were listed as associated with cytomegalovirus. The presence/absence analyses assumed that sequencing depth was roughly uniform across donors, and that assumption may not be true. A cluster of highly shared sequence variants was judged likely to represent a technical artifact of the sequencing pipeline. Most CMV-associated TCR beta chains appeared to be HLA-restricted in a later analysis, and the HLA associations seemed to be driven largely by CMV exposure. HLA typing was unavailable for some donors at each locus, so association tests used only the typed subset. The classifier was reported to diagnose cytomegalovirus status with high specificity and sensitivity in both the original and validation cohorts. According to a later analysis, parvovirus B19, influenza, CMV and Epstein-Barr virus appeared linked to several top co-occurrence clusters. An earlier analysis of approximately 590 of the donors showed that most TCR beta V segments appeared in productive rearrangements either about 87% or about 30% of the time, which broadly matched IMGT annotations. In a later genetic analysis, a missense DCLRE1C variant was associated with V-gene and J-gene trimming of TCR beta chains, and the association was replicated in an independent cohort. Correlated functional status among segregating V segments might be attributable to linkage disequilibrium, but an unknown experimental factor could not be ruled out. This cohort had only TCR beta chains sequenced, and the lack of alpha or paired-chain data limited which features could be detected. The authors suggested that the approach could potentially be extended to other disease states and immunological phenotypes. Because counts were too low, some 16 rarely observed V segments, including chromosome 9 orphons, were excluded from the earlier analysis of 587 of the donors.

Sequences SGHTA (CDR1) and FQGNSA (CDR2) are obtained from the germline V gene. V is pruned by 1 base and J by 6 bases, leaving 3 bases of the junction without a gene match. The CDR3 holds 14 amino acids from the cysteine to the phenylalanine. The only DNA kept is the CDR3, 42 bases in frame from the first base. Details on this clone: The clone's antigen remains unknown. Nothing much larger sits one base from this clone, and base qualities are not available.

Library method: the immunoSEQ multiplex PCR assay. The multiplex PCR relied on a mix of 60 forward primers for TCR Vbeta segments and 13 reverse primers for TCR Jbeta segments. The CDR3 region of rearranged TCR beta genes was amplified from genomic DNA with a multiplex PCR assay. The amplified TCR beta libraries were sequenced on the Illumina HiSeq System as 87-base-pair reads. Processing in the source paper ran as follows. A later analysis tallied around 80 million unique TCR beta chains across the 640 or so repertoires, and approximately 12 million of those chains were shared by two or more donors. A nearest-neighbor algorithm error-corrected the raw reads and collapsed the reads into unique sequences, merging closely related sequences to remove PCR and sequencing errors. Alignment of CDR3 sequences to IMGT reference sequences was used to assign V, D and J gene segments. For a sequence to be retained, a match of at least six nucleotides was required to both a V gene segment and a J gene segment. A rearrangement was called productive if the CDR3 had no stop codons and remained in frame with V and J, and every other rearrangement was called non-productive. CDR3 was defined by IMGT convention, running from the second conserved V-encoded cysteine to the conserved J-encoded phenylalanine. In an earlier analysis of 500 to 650 of the donors, sequences lacking an unambiguous match to a single V gene segment were excluded. An earlier analysis of fewer than 750 of the donors classified V segments as functional when productive rearrangements were above 56.7% and as segregating when the standard deviation between donors was above 5%. A statistical classification framework was built to diagnose cytomegalovirus status from the catalog of TCR beta chain sequences. V and J gene assignment, in a later analysis, came from comparing TCR nucleotide sequences with IMGT/GENE-DB human TR gene sequences. A later analysis assigned CDR3 sequences and most-parsimonious VDJ recombination scenarios with the TCRdist pipeline. In a later analysis, each TCR beta chain was defined by its CDR3 amino acid sequence together with its V-gene family, and reads without a unique V-gene family were excluded. In a later analysis, 450 to 600 highly shared, low-generation-probability nucleotide sequences were removed to address suspected cross-contamination and a sequencing artifact. In a later analysis, a clonal expansion index for each public chain was calculated from normalized within-repertoire ranks of inferred template counts. In a later analysis, generation probabilities were computed with a VDJ recombination model fitted to out-of-frame rearrangements, and the resulting probabilities were checked against IGoR. In a later analysis, TCR-TCR, TCR-HLA and TCR-CMV co-occurrence was scored with hypergeometric tests, and a repertoire-size bias correction was applied to TCR pairs. False discovery rates were estimated in a later analysis by permuting HLA or CMV assignments 20 times. In a later analysis, co-occurring TCRs were grouped with DBSCAN, and TCRdist sequence similarity was added when clustering was performed within HLA-allele-positive subsets. Repertoires with fewer than 30,000 or more than 120,000 public chains were left out of co-occurrence clustering, as were about five repertoires with anomalous nucleotide sharing. Here the immuneACCESS table is served through TCRdb, limited to in-frame sequences with V and J called. Missing clones are a known gap in these copies; in checked studies unresolved V genes cover under half, and the rest lacks a known reason. From that table come the V and J calls and clone size; the DNA was used to work out D and trimming. The sample profile shows 150,000 to 200,000 clones; roughly 83% of them were found once. Together, the top ten hold about 1.6% of the sample.

In total, 600 or so healthy bone marrow donors made up the cohort. Cohort members were all nominally healthy when sampled, although unrecorded immune exposures were likely present. The donor was CMV seronegative and belonged to the group of over 300 seronegative cohort members. A peripheral blood sample was provided by each donor, and peripheral blood mononuclear cells were used for TCR beta sequencing. Genomic DNA was extracted from the blood cell samples with the Qiagen DNeasy Blood Extraction Kit. The chain is made from TRBV7-2 and TRBJ1-5; 7 bases in the junction line up with TRBD1. This sequence was found in a woman aged 45-59 years in good health and CMV-seronegative. The source material was PBMCs. The DNA reads TGTGCCAGCAGCTTAGAGGGGGCGAGTCAGCCCCAGCATTTT. Translated, it reads CASSLEGASQPQHF.